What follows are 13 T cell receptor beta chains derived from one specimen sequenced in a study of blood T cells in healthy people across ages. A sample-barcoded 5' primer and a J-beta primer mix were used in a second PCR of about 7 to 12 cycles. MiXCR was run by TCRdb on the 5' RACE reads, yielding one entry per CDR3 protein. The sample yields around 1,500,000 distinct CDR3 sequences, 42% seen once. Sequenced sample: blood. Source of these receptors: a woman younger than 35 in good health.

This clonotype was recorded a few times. The chain's CDR3 is CASSSEGEPFSEQYF. CDR3 nucleotide sequence: TGTGCCAGCAGCTCCGAAGGGGAACCCTTCTCCGAGCAGTACTTC. The chain carries TRBV7-9 and TRBJ2-5; TRBD1 might be the D (5 bases). The J call could be wrong; TRBJ2-7 is a better fit for the DNA end. The CDR3 is 15 residues long. CDR1 is SEHNR and CDR2 is FQNEAQ in the germline V gene (reference sequence).

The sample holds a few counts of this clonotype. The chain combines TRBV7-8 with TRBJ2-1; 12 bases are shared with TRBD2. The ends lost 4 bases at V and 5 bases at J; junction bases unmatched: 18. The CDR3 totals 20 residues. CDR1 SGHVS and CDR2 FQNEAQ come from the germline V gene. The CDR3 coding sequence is TGTGCCAGCAGCTCCGGGACTAGCGGGTATAATCAGGGCAAGGACAATGAGCAGTTCTTC. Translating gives CASSSGTSGYNQGKDNEQFF.

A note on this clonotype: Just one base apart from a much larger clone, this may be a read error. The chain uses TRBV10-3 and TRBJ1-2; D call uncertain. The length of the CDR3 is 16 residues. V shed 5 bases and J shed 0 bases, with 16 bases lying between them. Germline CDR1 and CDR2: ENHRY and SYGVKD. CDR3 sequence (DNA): TGTGCCATCAGTCACCCCGGGGAGGAGGCTAACTATGGCTACACCTTC. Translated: CAISHPGEEANYGYTF.

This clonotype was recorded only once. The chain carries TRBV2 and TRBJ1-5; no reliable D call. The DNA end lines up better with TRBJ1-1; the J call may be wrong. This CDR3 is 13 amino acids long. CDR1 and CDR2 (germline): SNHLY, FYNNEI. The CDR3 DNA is TGTGCCAGCAGTCGCTCAGAGGGCACTGAAGCTTTCTTT. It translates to CASSRSEGTEAFF.

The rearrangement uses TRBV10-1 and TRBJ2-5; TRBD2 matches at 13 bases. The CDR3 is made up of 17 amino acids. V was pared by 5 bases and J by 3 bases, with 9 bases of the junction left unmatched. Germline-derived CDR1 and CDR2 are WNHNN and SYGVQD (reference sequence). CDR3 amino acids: CASSLHRTSGSKETQYF. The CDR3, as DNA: TGCGCCAGCAGTCTACACAGGACTAGCGGGAGCAAAGAGACCCAGTACTTC.

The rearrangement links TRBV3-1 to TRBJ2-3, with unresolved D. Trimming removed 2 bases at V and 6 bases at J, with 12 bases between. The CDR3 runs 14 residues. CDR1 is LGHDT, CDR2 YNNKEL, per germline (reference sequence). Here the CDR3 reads CASSQRRIPDTQYF. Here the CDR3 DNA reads TGTGCCAGCAGCCAACGGCGGATTCCCGATACGCAGTATTTT.

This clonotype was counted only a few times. The chain's CDR3 is CSARTQGTEAFF. Written as DNA, the CDR3 is TGCAGTGCTAGGACACAGGGTACTGAAGCTTTCTTT. The chain recombines TRBV20-1 with TRBJ1-1; TRBD1 might be the D (6 bases). This CDR3 is built from 12 residues. The V gene lost 3 bases and the J gene lost 5 bases, with 10 bases spanning the gap. Germline lookup yields CDR1 DFQATT and CDR2 SNEGSKA (reference sequence).

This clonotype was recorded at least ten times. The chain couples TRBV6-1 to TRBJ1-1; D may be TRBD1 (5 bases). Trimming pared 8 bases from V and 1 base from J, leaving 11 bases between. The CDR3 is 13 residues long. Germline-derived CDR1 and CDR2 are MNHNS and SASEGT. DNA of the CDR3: TGTGCCAGCCTCTCCCAGGGGAACACTGAAGCTTTCTTT. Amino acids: CASLSQGNTEAFF.

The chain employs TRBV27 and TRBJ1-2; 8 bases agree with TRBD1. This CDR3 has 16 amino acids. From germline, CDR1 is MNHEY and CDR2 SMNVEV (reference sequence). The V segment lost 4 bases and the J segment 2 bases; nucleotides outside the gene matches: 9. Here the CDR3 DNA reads TGTGCCAGCAGTTCGCAAGACAGGGGCATAAACTATGGCTACACCTTC. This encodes CASSSQDRGINYGYTF.

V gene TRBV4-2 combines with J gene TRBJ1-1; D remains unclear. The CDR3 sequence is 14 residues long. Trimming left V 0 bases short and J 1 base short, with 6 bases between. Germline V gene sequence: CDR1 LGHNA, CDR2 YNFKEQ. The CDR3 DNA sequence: TGTGCCAGCAGCCAAGATGTAGCGAACACTGAAGCTTTCTTT. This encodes CASSQDVANTEAFF.

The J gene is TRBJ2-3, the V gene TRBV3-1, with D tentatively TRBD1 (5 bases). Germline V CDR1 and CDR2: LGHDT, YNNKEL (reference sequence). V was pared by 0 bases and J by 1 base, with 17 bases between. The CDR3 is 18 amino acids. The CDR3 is CASSQDIWPLGGTDTQYF. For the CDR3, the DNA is TGTGCCAGCAGCCAAGATATCTGGCCGTTAGGGGGCACAGATACGCAGTATTTT.

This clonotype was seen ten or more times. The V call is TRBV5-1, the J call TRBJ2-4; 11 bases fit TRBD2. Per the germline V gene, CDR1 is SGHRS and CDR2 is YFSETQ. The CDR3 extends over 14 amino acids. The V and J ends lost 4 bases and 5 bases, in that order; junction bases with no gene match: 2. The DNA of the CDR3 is TGCGCCAGCAGCGAGGGACTAGCGGAAAACATTCAGTACTTC. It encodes CASSEGLAENIQYF.

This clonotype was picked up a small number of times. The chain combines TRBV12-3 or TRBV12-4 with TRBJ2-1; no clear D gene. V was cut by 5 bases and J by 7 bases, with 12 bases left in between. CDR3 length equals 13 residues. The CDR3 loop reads CASSPGRLNEQFF. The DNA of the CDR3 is TGTGCCAGCAGTCCCGGACGTCTTAATGAGCAGTTCTTC.